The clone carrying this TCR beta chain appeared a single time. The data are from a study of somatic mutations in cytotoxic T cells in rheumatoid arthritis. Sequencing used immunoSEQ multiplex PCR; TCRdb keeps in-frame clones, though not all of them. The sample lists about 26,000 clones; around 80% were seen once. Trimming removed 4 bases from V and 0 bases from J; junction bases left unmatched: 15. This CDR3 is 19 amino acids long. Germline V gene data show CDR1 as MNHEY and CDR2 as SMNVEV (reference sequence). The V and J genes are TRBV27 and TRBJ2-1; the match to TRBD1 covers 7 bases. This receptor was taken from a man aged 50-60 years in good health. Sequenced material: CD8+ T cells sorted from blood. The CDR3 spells CASSSPKYRGLSSYNEQFF. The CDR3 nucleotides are TGTGCCAGCAGTTCTCCCAAATACAGGGGCCTGAGCTCCTACAATGAGCAGTTCTTC.